This T cell receptor (beta chain) was obtained from a study of shared clonotypes between healthy human individuals. Across the whole study: Donor composition was a couple of women and three men, aged 18 to 49.

Every one of the donors was a Caucasian adult that lived in Nashville, Tennessee. The authors distributed each subset's genomic DNA evenly over several immunoSEQ plates. Using ten immunoSEQ deep assay plates, investigators sequenced unsorted PBMC DNA. The table came from immunoSEQ multiplex PCR; TCRdb's copy has only in-frame clones and leaves some out. The table shows some 530,000 clones, with 81% occurring only once. Per the germline V gene, CDR1 is SEHNR and CDR2 is FQNEAQ (reference sequence). V shed 3 bases and J shed 3 bases, with 18 bases lying between them. CDR3 length: 16 residues. The sample consisted of PBMCs. The sequence was obtained from a middle-aged woman in good health. Some clones in this sample may be carry-over from other donors' samples. This rearrangement joins TRBV7-9 to TRBJ2-7; D not resolved. CDR3 bases: TGTGCCAGCAGCTTGGCCCGGCTAGACCCCAACTACGAGCAGTACTTC. Its translation: CASSLARLDPNYEQYF.